The T cell receptor (beta chain) described here comes from a study of regulatory T cells in long-lasting Graves disease. This clonotype was recorded at least ten times. To make TCR beta libraries, researchers used iRepertoire HTBI primers and Arm-PCR of CDR3 regions. TCRdb fed the multiplex PCR reads into MiXCR, producing one record per CDR3 protein. The table shows hundreds of thousands of distinct CDR3 sequences, with 20% occurring only once. Specified time point: persistent/refractory GD, antithyroid drugs over 5 years with positive TRAb. PBMCs provided the RNA from which the TCR library was made. Germline-derived CDR1 and CDR2 are MDHEN and SYDVKM. The CDR3 contains 12 residues. V shed 7 bases and J shed 2 bases, with 9 bases lying between them.

The chain employs TRBV28 and TRBJ2-7; D may correspond to TRBD1 or TRBD2 (5 bases each). This sequence originates from a female donor with Graves disease. The source material was peripheral blood mononuclear cells (PBMCs), sampled when the disease was refractory, from a patient treated with antithyroid drugs. CDR3 coding DNA: TGTGCCAGCAAGGGACGGGCCTACGAGCAGTACTTC. It specifies CASKGRAYEQYF.